The 13 T cell receptor beta chains listed next were all sequenced from one sample in a study of blood T cell repertoires in COVID-19. Clones were read by immunoSEQ multiplex PCR, and TCRdb kept only the in-frame ones, dropping some. The table lists 130,000 to 150,000 clones, around four fifths of them singletons, with roughly 2.9% in the top ten. Sequencing input: peripheral blood. All receptors derive from a woman in her forties with active or convalescent COVID-19.

The V call is TRBV5-1, the J call TRBJ1-2; D gene ambiguous. V was clipped by 4 bases and J by 5 bases, with 18 bases between them. The CDR3 sequence is 15 residues long. Germline CDR1 is SGHRS and CDR2 is YFSETQ. CDR3 loop: CASSAEGVGNYGYTF. DNA for the CDR3: TGCGCCAGCAGCGCGGAGGGAGTGGGGAATTATGGCTACACCTTC.

The gene calls are TRBV5-6 and TRBJ1-4; D is perhaps TRBD1 (5 bases). From germline, CDR1 is SGHDT and CDR2 YYEEEE. The V end was cut by 1 base, the J end by 2 bases, with 9 bases between. The length of the CDR3 is 15 residues. The CDR3 sequence: CASSLSGGTNEKLFF. CDR3 DNA sequence: TGTGCCAGCAGCTTGAGCGGGGGGACTAATGAAAAACTGTTTTTT.

The chain recombines TRBV28 with TRBJ1-2; maybe TRBD1 (6 bases). The CDR3 has 15 amino acids. The germline CDR1 and CDR2 sequences are MDHEN and SYDVKM. The germline V and J ends were trimmed by 3 bases and 7 bases, with 18 bases remaining between them. The CDR3 sequence is CASSFDYRAYRGYTF. As DNA, the CDR3 is TGTGCCAGCAGTTTTGACTACAGGGCTTATCGTGGCTACACCTTC.

The gene calls are TRBV29-1 and TRBJ1-1; 7 bases are shared with TRBD1. This CDR3 spans 14 amino acids. Unmatched junction bases numbered 13, after V lost 4 bases and J lost 8 bases. Germline CDR1 SQVTM, CDR2 ANQGSEA. CDR3 nucleotides: TGCAGCGTTGCGGCCGGGACAGCGGGTAAAGAAGCTTTCTTT. Amino acid sequence: CSVAAGTAGKEAFF.

The chain recombines TRBV4-3 with TRBJ1-2, with a weak D call TRBD1 (5 bases). Germline V gene data show CDR1 as LGHNA and CDR2 as YSLEER. The CDR3 is made up of 15 amino acids. Trimming took off 4 bases at V and 4 bases at J, with 16 bases between the two ends. This chain's CDR3 is CASSRTGYQSYGYTF. Here the CDR3 DNA reads TGCGCCAGCAGCCGTACAGGCTACCAAAGCTATGGCTACACCTTC.

This clone has more than one count but fewer than ten. The chain couples TRBV19 to TRBJ2-7; TRBD1 matches at 10 bases. There are 17 residues in the CDR3. Germline CDR1 is LNHDA and CDR2 is SQIVND (reference sequence). Unmatched junction bases numbered 10, after V lost 3 bases and J lost 2 bases. The CDR3 DNA reads as TGTGCCAGTAGTATCGGCCCCCCGGGACAGGGGCCCTACGAGCAGTACTTC. This codes for CASSIGPPGQGPYEQYF. Combining the CDR3 with reference TRBV19 and TRBJ2-7 gives the whole variable domain DGGITQSPKYLFRKEGQNVTLSCEQNLNHDAMYWYRQDPGQGLRLIYYSQIVNDFQKGDIAEGYSVSREKKESFPLTVTSAQKNPTAFYLCASSIGPPGQGPYEQYFGPGTRLTVT.

The chain joins TRBV6-6 to TRBJ2-2, with a tentative D call TRBD1 (6 bases). Germline V gene lookup returns CDR1 MNHNY and CDR2 SVGAGI (reference sequence). CDR3 length equals 16 residues. Trimming removed 5 bases from V and 6 bases from J, with 19 bases in between. For the CDR3, the DNA is TGTGCCAGCAGTATGCGACAGGCCTTCGGAGCCGGGGAGCTGTTTTTT. Translation gives CASSMRQAFGAGELFF.

This rearrangement joins TRBV7-9 to TRBJ1-2; possible D gene TRBD1, 6 bases. CDR3 length equals 15 residues. Germline assignment: CDR1 SEHNR and CDR2 FQNEAQ (reference sequence). Trimming took off 3 bases at V and 8 bases at J, with 19 bases between the two ends. CDR3 DNA: TGTGCCAGCAGCTTCCCACAGGGCGTATCTTCGGGCTACACCTTC. Its protein is CASSFPQGVSSGYTF.

The J gene is TRBJ1-1, the V gene TRBV19; 7 positions agree with TRBD1. After removal of 9 bases from V and 4 bases from J, the junction contained 14 bases not matched to a gene. CDR1 LNHDA and CDR2 SQIVND come from the germline V gene (reference sequence). This CDR3 is built from 15 residues. This CDR3 reads CASRGDSPRRTEAFF. In DNA form, the CDR3 reads TGTGCCAGCCGCGGGGACAGCCCTCGTCGCACTGAAGCTTTCTTT.

V gene TRBV18 combines with J gene TRBJ2-3, with D unclear. Germline V lookup: CDR1 KGHSH, CDR2 LQKENI. The ends were cut back, 3 bases at V and 2 bases at J, with 6 bases in the middle. The CDR3 has 13 amino acids. The CDR3 sequence is CASSPGLTDTQYF. The CDR3 nucleotides are TGTGCCAGCTCACCGGGCCTCACAGATACGCAGTATTTT.

This clone was picked up a small number of times. The gene calls are TRBV6-5 and TRBJ1-1; no definite D call. V shed 4 bases and J shed 0 bases, with 9 bases lying between them. This CDR3 has 14 amino acids. Germline V CDR1 and CDR2: MNHEY, SVGAGI. CDR3 loop: CASSSSILNTEAFF. In nucleotides, the CDR3 is TGTGCCAGCAGTTCCAGTATCCTGAACACTGAAGCTTTCTTT.

There are a few counts of this clone. V is TRBV6-2 or TRBV6-3 and J is TRBJ2-1; D might be TRBD2 (6 bases). The CDR3 covers 16 residues. V was cut by 2 bases and J by 4 bases, with 15 bases left in between. Germline loops: CDR1 MNHEY, CDR2 SVGEGT. CDR3 amino acids: CASSYGEAGTYNEQFF. The CDR3 DNA is TGTGCCAGCAGTTACGGTGAGGCGGGGACTTACAATGAGCAGTTCTTC.

CDR3 nucleotides: TGTGCCAGCAGCGGAGCCGGGGACAGGGTGAGAGGCTACACCTTC. The encoded protein is CASSGAGDRVRGYTF. The chain uses TRBV9 and TRBJ1-2, with 9 bases lining up with TRBD1. Germline trimming cut 3 bases from V and 8 bases from J; bases unmatched to any gene: 11. The CDR3 is 15 amino acids. The germline V gene has CDR1 SGDLS and CDR2 YYNGEE.